These T cell receptor beta chains were read from a single sample in a study of T cell responses to AZD1222 COVID-19 vaccine. TCRdb keeps only in-frame clones here, not all; method: immunoSEQ multiplex PCR. The sample lists approximately 77,000 clones, more than 85% occurring once. The material was peripheral blood, obtained 28 days after the second AZD1222 dose. The receptors stem from an adult who received the AZD1222 COVID-19 vaccine. CDR3s include the opening cysteine and the closing phenylalanine or tryptophan. The D gene is left open where the match is weak. Rows give clone size only sometimes, using once, few, many, or a class for an expanded clone.

CAISEGWGVSNYGYTF	TGTGCCATCAGTGAAGGCTGGGGGGTATCTAACTATGGCTACACCTTC	TRBV10-3	NA	NA	TRBJ1-2
CATSLRGMDNEQFF	TGTGCCACCAGCTTGCGGGGAATGGACAATGAGCAGTTCTTC	TRBV15	NA	once	TRBJ2-1
CASSESTRDEQFF	TGCGCCAGCAGTGAGTCTACCAGGGATGAGCAGTTCTTC	TRBV10-2	NA	NA	TRBJ2-1
CASSFLGYEQYF	TGTGCCAGCAGTTTTCTGGGCTACGAGCAGTACTTC	TRBV27	NA	once	TRBJ2-7
CASSYSVSATNEKLFF	TGTGCCAGCAGTTACTCTGTGTCGGCAACTAATGAAAAACTGTTTTTT	TRBV6-5	NA	NA	TRBJ1-4
CASSPTGGRETQYF	TGTGCCAGCAGCCCGACAGGGGGCAGGGAGACCCAGTACTTC	TRBV7-3	TRBD1	NA	TRBJ2-5
CASRAGGPSGSSYNEQFF	TGCGCCAGCAGGGCTGGGGGCCCTAGCGGTTCTTCCTACAATGAGCAGTTCTTC	TRBV10-1	NA	NA	TRBJ2-1
CSAHSTVGQFF	TGCAGTGCTCATTCGACTGTGGGGCAGTTCTTC	TRBV20-1	NA	NA	TRBJ2-1
CASSIDREETQYF	TGTGCCAGCAGTATCGACAGGGAAGAGACCCAGTACTTC	TRBV28	TRBD1	NA	TRBJ2-5
CASSLSGTANTEAFF	TGCGCCAGCAGCTTGTCGGGGACAGCGAACACTGAAGCTTTCTTT	TRBV5-1	TRBD1	NA	TRBJ1-1
CASSLGRTSSGANVLTF	TGTGCCAGCAGCTTAGGGAGAACCAGCTCTGGGGCCAACGTCCTGACTTTC	TRBV7-9	NA	NA	TRBJ2-6
CASSKGAGANTGELFF	TGTGCCAGTAGTAAGGGAGCGGGAGCGAACACCGGGGAGCTGTTTTTT	TRBV19	TRBD2	NA	TRBJ2-2
CASSQSGRGEADTQYF	TGCGCCAGCAGTCAATCGGGACGGGGAGAAGCAGATACGCAGTATTTT	TRBV23-1	NA	NA	TRBJ2-3
CASSQAPADTIYF	TGTGCCAGCAGCCAGGCCCCGGCGGACACCATATATTTT	TRBV5-4	NA	NA	TRBJ1-3
CASSIALAGGSSYEQYF	TGTGCCAGTAGTATAGCCCTAGCGGGCGGCAGCTCCTACGAGCAGTACTTC	TRBV19	TRBD2	NA	TRBJ2-7
CASSTSGSSYNEQFF	TGTGCCAGCAGCACAAGCGGGAGCTCCTACAATGAGCAGTTCTTC	TRBV7-3	TRBD2	NA	TRBJ2-1
CASSERTDQPQHF	TGTGCCAGCAGTGAGAGGACAGATCAGCCCCAGCATTTT	TRBV6-1	NA	NA	TRBJ1-5
CASSRQGASSGANVLTF	TGCGCCAGCAGTAGACAGGGGGCGAGCTCTGGGGCCAACGTCCTGACTTTC	TRBV5-1	TRBD1	NA	TRBJ2-6
CASSKGDPSSTYEQYF	TGTGCCAGCAGCAAAGGGGACCCTAGCAGTACCTACGAGCAGTACTTC	TRBV21-1	NA	NA	TRBJ2-7
CASSQDLGRARRDEQFF	TGTGCCAGCAGCCAAGATCTGGGGCGGGCCCGGAGAGATGAGCAGTTCTTC	TRBV3-1/TRBV3-2	NA	NA	TRBJ2-1
CASKLNGFARRNSPLHF	TGCGCCAGCAAGTTGAATGGTTTTGCCCGCCGCAATTCACCCCTCCACTTT	TRBV5-1	NA	NA	TRBJ1-6
CARGAVPYEQYF	TGTGCCAGGGGAGCCGTACCCTACGAGCAGTACTTC	TRBV2	NA	NA	TRBJ2-7
CAWSVWGTGELFF	TGTGCCTGGAGTGTATGGGGGACCGGGGAGCTGTTTTTT	TRBV30	NA	NA	TRBJ2-2
CASSQDEQGVGNTIYF	TGCGCCAGCAGCCAAGACGAACAGGGGGTTGGAAACACCATATATTTT	TRBV4-1	TRBD1	NA	TRBJ1-3
CASRSGWDTDTQYF	TGTGCCAGCCGGTCGGGGTGGGACACAGATACGCAGTATTTT	TRBV6-5	NA	NA	TRBJ2-3
CASSLGAAGNHGYTF	TGTGCCAGCAGCTTAGGGGCAGCGGGGAACCATGGCTACACCTTC	TRBV7-9	NA	NA	TRBJ1-2
CASTPGQGKNGYTF	TGTGCCAGCACCCCGGGACAGGGGAAAAATGGCTACACCTTC	TRBV25-1	TRBD1	NA	TRBJ1-2
CASSYSDRVDEQYF	TGTGCCAGCAGTTACTCGGACAGGGTCGACGAGCAGTACTTC	TRBV6-5	TRBD1	NA	TRBJ2-7
CASSFAGYGELFF	TGCGCCAGCAGCTTCGCAGGGTACGGGGAGCTGTTTTTT	TRBV5-1	NA	NA	TRBJ2-2
CASSPGLDSGEQYF	TGTGCCAGCAGCCCCGGACTAGATTCCGGCGAGCAGTACTTC	TRBV6-2/TRBV6-3	TRBD2	NA	TRBJ2-7
CASRIGLAGGQGDTQYF	TGTGCCAGCCGAATAGGGCTAGCGGGAGGGCAGGGGGATACGCAGTATTTT	TRBV28	TRBD2	NA	TRBJ2-3
CASSLRQRNTEAFF	TGTGCCAGCAGCCTACGACAGAGGAACACTGAAGCTTTCTTT	TRBV9	NA	NA	TRBJ1-1
CSVRTGSTGELFF	TGCAGCGTCCGGACAGGCAGCACCGGGGAGCTGTTTTTT	TRBV29-1	TRBD1	NA	TRBJ2-2
CASSLLADTQYF	TGTGCCAGCAGCTTATTAGCGGATACGCAGTATTTT	TRBV7-2	NA	NA	TRBJ2-3
CASSQSGNGVNEQFF	TGTGCCAGCAGCCAGAGTGGAAATGGGGTCAATGAGCAGTTCTTC	TRBV28	NA	NA	TRBJ2-1
CASSIGPTPGANVLTF	TGTGCCAGTAGTATTGGCCCAACCCCTGGGGCCAACGTCCTGACTTTC	TRBV19	NA	NA	TRBJ2-6